What follows describes a single TCR beta chain. Antigen unknown. These data are taken from a study of cytomegalovirus exposure and HLA in healthy donors. Study-level results: HLA restriction was apparent for most CMV-associated TCR beta chains in a later analysis. An apparent linkage of common viral pathogens to several of the most significant clusters emerged in a later analysis. With later analysis, a missense DCLRE1C variant became linked to TCR beta V- and J-gene trimming. Later analysis showed TCR association rates varying by HLA locus, highest for DRB1 and lowest for HLA-C.

A multiplex PCR was run with 60 Vbeta primers and 13 Jbeta primers. Profiling relied on immunoSEQ multiplex PCR, and the TCRdb table lists in-frame clones only, not all of them. Here the sample spans some 190,000 clones, over 70% being singletons. Trimming at V came to 5 bases and at J to 4 bases, leaving 8 bases not matched to a gene. The CDR3 spans 15 residues. CDR1 and CDR2 (germline): MNHNS, SASEGT. The rearrangement uses TRBV6-1 and TRBJ1-5; 7 bases fit TRBD1. The receptor's source is a woman in her twenties or thirties in good health and CMV-seropositive. The sequencing input was PBMCs. This chain's CDR3 is CASSNRQGPNQPQHF. CDR3 coding DNA: TGTGCCAGCAGTAACCGACAGGGTCCGAATCAGCCCCAGCATTTT.